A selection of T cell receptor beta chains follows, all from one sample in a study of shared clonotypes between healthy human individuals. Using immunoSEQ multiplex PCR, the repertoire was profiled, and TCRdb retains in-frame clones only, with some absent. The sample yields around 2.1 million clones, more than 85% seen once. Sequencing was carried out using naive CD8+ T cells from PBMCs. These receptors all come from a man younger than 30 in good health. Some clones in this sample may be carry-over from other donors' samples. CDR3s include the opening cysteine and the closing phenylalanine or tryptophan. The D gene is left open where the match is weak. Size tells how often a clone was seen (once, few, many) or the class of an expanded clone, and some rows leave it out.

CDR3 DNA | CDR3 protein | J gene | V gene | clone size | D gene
TGTGCCAGCAGCACCCGCCGGAGGCGGGGGCCCTACAATGAGCAGTTCTTC | CASSTRRRRGPYNEQFF | TRBJ2-1 | TRBV7-6 | . | .
TGTGCCAGCAACGGTGGGAGCTATGAGCAGTTCTTC | CASNGGSYEQFF | TRBJ2-1 | TRBV9 | . | .
TGTGCCAGCAGTGAAGCGCTTCAGGGGGCTTTCCGCTACACCTACGAGCAGTACTTC | CASSEALQGAFRYTYEQYF | TRBJ2-7 | TRBV6-1 | . | TRBD1
TGCGCCAGCAGCTTGGTCGGGACAGGGGCCCACGAGCAGTACTTC | CASSLVGTGAHEQYF | TRBJ2-7 | TRBV5-1 | . | TRBD1
TGCGCCAGCAGCCAAGGACAGGGGAACACAGATACGCAGTATTTT | CASSQGQGNTDTQYF | TRBJ2-3 | TRBV4-1 | . | TRBD1
TGTGCCAGCAGTGAATTTGGTAGGCAGCCCCAGCATTTT | CASSEFGRQPQHF | TRBJ1-5 | TRBV6-1 | . | .
TGTGCCAGCAGCTTAGGTAGCGGCGAACCAGATACGCAGTATTTT | CASSLGSGEPDTQYF | TRBJ2-3 | TRBV7-9 | . | .
TGTGCCAGCAGCTTACCCATCGGGAGTAGCAACTACAATGAGCAGTTCTTC | CASSLPIGSSNYNEQFF | TRBJ2-1 | TRBV7-9 | once | .
TGTGCCAGCAGCCGGACCCCATCCCCCACCAATCAGCCCCAGCATTTT | CASSRTPSPTNQPQHF | TRBJ1-5 | TRBV27 | . | .
TGTGCCAGAAGCCCAGCGAACACTGAAGCTTTCTTT | CARSPANTEAFF | TRBJ1-1 | TRBV5-3 | . | .
TGCGCCAGCAGCCCGTCCCCCGGCCTAGCTAACTATGGCTACACCTTC | CASSPSPGLANYGYTF | TRBJ1-2 | TRBV5-1 | . | .
TGTGCCAGCAGCTTAGATGGCACCGATCAAGAGACCCAGTACTTC | CASSLDGTDQETQYF | TRBJ2-5 | TRBV7-8 | . | .
TGTGCCAGCAGTGAAAGAAGACTAGCGGGGCACACCGGGGAGCTGTTTTTT | CASSERRLAGHTGELFF | TRBJ2-2 | TRBV2 | . | TRBD2
TGTGCCAGCAGCCACCGGGACAACCTGGGGGACATTCAGTACTTC | CASSHRDNLGDIQYF | TRBJ2-4 | TRBV28 | . | .
TGTGCCAGCAGTTTATTCAGGGAATTGCAGCCCCAGCATTTT | CASSLFRELQPQHF | TRBJ1-5 | TRBV28 | . | .
TGTGCCAGCAGTGAGTTCGCAAGGGCGGGATCCTACAATGAGCAGTTCTTC | CASSEFARAGSYNEQFF | TRBJ2-1 | TRBV25-1 | . | .
TGTGCCAGCAGAGTTCCCTGGGACGGATCTAACTATGGCTACACCTTC | CASRVPWDGSNYGYTF | TRBJ1-2 | TRBV7-9 | . | .
TGTGCCAGCAGCCCTTACGGGCGAACCGCACCATCCTACAATGAGCAGTTCTTC | CASSPYGRTAPSYNEQFF | TRBJ2-1 | TRBV9 | . | .
TGTGCCAGCAGCCGGATCTCGAGACAGGGGGGTGAAAAACTGTTTTTT | CASSRISRQGGEKLFF | TRBJ1-4 | TRBV7-9 | . | TRBD1
TGTGCCAGCAGTATAATACAGGGGGCCGATGAAGCTTTCTTT | CASSIIQGADEAFF | TRBJ1-1 | TRBV28 | . | TRBD1
TGTGCCAGTAGGAGGACAGGGGCGGATACGCAGTATTTT | CASRRTGADTQYF | TRBJ2-3 | TRBV19 | . | TRBD1
TGTGCCAGCAGACTTCCTCTTGCTAGCGGGAGGGCTGGAGATACGCAGTATTTT | CASRLPLASGRAGDTQYF | TRBJ2-3 | TRBV7-2 | . | TRBD2
TGTGCCAGTAGTCTCCCCGGGGCTTTCTATGGCTACACCTTC | CASSLPGAFYGYTF | TRBJ1-2 | TRBV19 | . | .
TGTGCCAGCTCACCATTAACTAGCGGGAGGCCCTACAATGAGCAGTTCTTC | CASSPLTSGRPYNEQFF | TRBJ2-1 | TRBV18 | . | TRBD2
TGTGCCATCAGCTCGACTAGCGGATACTCCTACGAGCAGTACTTC | CAISSTSGYSYEQYF | TRBJ2-7 | TRBV10-3 | . | TRBD2